This T cell receptor (beta chain) was identified in a study of blood T cell repertoires in COVID-19. Overall study context: From T cells, B-cell-depleted T cells, or PBMCs came the material, which was cDNA or gDNA.

This CDR3 comprises 14 residues. Germline loops: CDR1 SGDLS, CDR2 YYNGEE. V was clipped by 3 bases and J by 5 bases; unmatched bases: 5. Produced via immunoSEQ multiplex PCR; TCRdb's table is partial and in-frame only. The sample holds roughly 150,000 clones, around 79% seen once. Sequencing was done on a sample of PBMCs or T cells enriched from blood (not recorded which). This TCR was sampled from a woman in her 70s in a cohort exposed to, infected with or recovered from COVID-19 (not recorded which). The chain has TRBV9 and TRBJ2-7; 10 nucleotides match TRBD1. CDR3 residues: CASSAGQGMHEQYF. The CDR3 nucleotides are TGTGCCAGCAGCGCGGGACAGGGGATGCACGAGCAGTACTTC.